This T cell receptor beta chain comes out of a study of cytotoxic CD8 clonotypes in ibrutinib-treated CLL. Study-level background: IGHV unmutated 17 to 18; relapsed/refractory about a dozen; treatment-naive more than 14.

The protocol was immunoSEQ multiplex PCR, while the TCRdb copy is restricted to in-frame clones and leaves out a portion. The sample lists fewer than 25,000 clones; 78% were seen once. Study results and limitations: At the start, clonality exceeded age-matched healthy donors and followed circulating CD8+ T-cell counts.

This clone was detected once. Antigen: not known. Sequenced material: PBMCs, taken before ibrutinib treatment. The receptor was isolated from a human donor with chronic lymphocytic leukemia.

CDR3 loop: CASSLLFQGLVYSDTQYF. The CDR3 region has the DNA TGTGCCAGCAGCTTATTGTTCCAAGGACTAGTTTATTCGGATACGCAGTATTTT. V gene TRBV11-2 combines with J gene TRBJ2-3; 7 bases line up with TRBD2. The CDR3 has 18 amino acids. CDR1 is SGHAT, CDR2 FQNNGV, per germline. The ends lost 2 bases at V and 6 bases at J; junction bases unmatched: 17. The full variable domain, in which reference TRBV11-2 and TRBJ2-3 provide the parts outside the CDR3, is EAGVAQSPRYKIIEKRQSVAFWCNPISGHATLYWYQQILGQGPKLLIQFQNNGVVDDSQLPKDRFSAERLKGVDSTLKIQPAKLEDSAVYLCASSLLFQGLVYSDTQYFGPGTRLTVL.